The table lists the clone carrying this T cell receptor (beta chain) with a few counts. Its antigen is unknown. The sample belongs to a study of human T cells and chemical hapten exposure. In the study overall: Diphenylcyclopropenone was administered weekly to the scalp of patients throughout the roughly 25-week study. The study, taken as a whole, reports: No alteration of TCRs above 1 in 1000 frequency was seen with DPC sensitization. A positive correlation with patch test score was shown by PT1 expanded TCR counts.

TCRdb itself ran the RACE reads through MiXCR, one entry per CDR3 protein. This table holds some 330,000 distinct CDR3 sequences, 5% to 6.5% found once. Sample time point: pre-sensitization, week 0. Treatment described: therapeutic diphenylcyclopropenone sensitization with weekly scalp DPC. The germline V gene encodes CDR1 LGHDT and CDR2 YNNKEL (reference sequence). V lost 2 bases to trimming and J lost 7 bases, with 8 bases between them. The CDR3 length is 12 residues. The genes are TRBV3-1 and TRBJ1-2, with no clear D. The sequence came from a woman aged 18-35 years with alopecia areata. Some clones in this sample may be carry-over from other donors' samples. Sequencing was performed on whole blood, taken in connection with sensitization to the hapten diphenylcyclopropenone (DPC). The CDR3 sequence is CASSQTVTGYTF. The CDR3 DNA reads as TGTGCCAGCAGCCAAACGGTAACTGGCTACACCTTC.